The clone carrying this T cell receptor beta chain was counted between two and nine times. Its antigen is still unknown. Losses at the gene ends were 0 bases for V and 4 bases for J; bases not matched to a gene: 13. Germline V gene sequence: CDR1 SGHAT, CDR2 FQDESV (reference sequence). CDR3 length: 21 residues. Unique molecular identifiers were built into the TCRbeta library. TCRdb independently ran MiXCR on the PCR reads; one entry per CDR3 protein. The repertoire has hundreds of thousands of distinct CDR3 sequences, around 17% of them found once; the top ten carry approximately 5%. This entry comes from a study of T-cell reconstitution after alpha-beta-depleted transplantation in children. Findings and limits, study-wide: Surviving recipient T cells and intrathymic progenitors accounted for some patients' high TCRbeta diversity at day 60. Several hundred expanded graft clones reportedly gave rise to the alpha-beta T cells present about two months after transplant. Diversity and T-cell counts at one year after transplant derived mostly from new T cells.

The rearrangement links TRBV11-1 to TRBJ2-6, with TRBD1 matching over 12 bases. Specimen: PBMCs, mostly from graft donor cells, collected 360 days after TCRalphabeta/CD19-depleted stem cell transplant. The clonotype originates from a male patient aged 5 to 17 who had a stem cell transplant for acute lymphoblastic leukemia, so the T cells may come from the graft donor. For the CDR3, the DNA is TGTGCCAGCAGCTTAGCGACACGGCGGGGACAGGGGGCGTCGGGGGCCAACGTCCTGACTTTC. Residues: CASSLATRRGQGASGANVLTF.